The sample holds one count of the clone carrying this T cell receptor beta chain. This table comes from immunoSEQ multiplex PCR, and its TCRdb copy is limited to in-frame clones, with some not included. The table has around 190,000 clones, 80% to 90% seen once. The sample originates from a study of blood T cell repertoires in COVID-19. The CDR3 has 14 amino acids. V shed 1 base and J shed 3 bases, with 6 bases lying between them. Germline CDR1 and CDR2: SGHTA and FQGNSA. Input material: peripheral blood. The origin of this receptor is a man aged 50 to 59 with active or convalescent COVID-19. The V and J genes are TRBV7-2 and TRBJ1-4, with D hard to call. CDR3 coding DNA: TGTGCCAGCAGCTTAGGGGCAGCTAATGAAAAACTGTTTTTT. It translates to CASSLGAANEKLFF.